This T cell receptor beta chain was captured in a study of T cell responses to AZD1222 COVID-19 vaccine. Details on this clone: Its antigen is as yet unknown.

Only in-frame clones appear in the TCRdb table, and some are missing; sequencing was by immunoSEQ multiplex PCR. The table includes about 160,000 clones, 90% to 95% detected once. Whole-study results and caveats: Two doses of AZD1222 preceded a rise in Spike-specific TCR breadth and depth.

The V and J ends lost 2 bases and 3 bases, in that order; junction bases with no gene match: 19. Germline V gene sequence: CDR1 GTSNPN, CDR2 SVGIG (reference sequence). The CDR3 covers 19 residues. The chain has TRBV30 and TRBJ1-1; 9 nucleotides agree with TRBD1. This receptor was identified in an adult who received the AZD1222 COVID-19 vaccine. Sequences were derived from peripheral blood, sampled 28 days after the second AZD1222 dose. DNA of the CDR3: TGTGCCTGGAGTTGGGACAGGGTCGTCAAGAAGTTGTCGGACACTGAAGCTTTCTTT. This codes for CAWSWDRVVKKLSDTEAFF.